What follows are 20 T cell receptor beta chains derived from one specimen sequenced in a study of blood T cell repertoires in COVID-19. TCRdb keeps only in-frame clones here, not all; method: immunoSEQ multiplex PCR. Among about 200,000 clones listed, 85% to 90% were seen once. Sequencing was performed on PBMCs or T cells enriched from blood (not recorded which). The receptors here all came from a woman between 25 and 40 years old with acute COVID-19.

The chain employs TRBV6-5 and TRBJ1-1; no firm D call. The V gene's germline CDR1 is MNHEY and CDR2 SVGAGI. V was trimmed by 2 bases and J by 3 bases, leaving 7 bases between them. CDR3 size: 13 residues. CDR3 nucleotide sequence: TGTGCCAGCAGTTACGGCCCGTACACTGAAGCTTTCTTT. It is translated as CASSYGPYTEAFF.

The chain employs TRBV6-5 and TRBJ2-1; 7 nucleotides line up with TRBD2. Unmatched junction bases numbered 11, after V lost 4 bases and J lost 8 bases. This CDR3 spans 15 amino acids. Germline loops: CDR1 MNHEY, CDR2 SVGAGI. This CDR3 reads CASSSRTSGGDEQFF. The CDR3 region has the DNA TGTGCCAGCAGTTCACGGACTAGTGGGGGGGATGAGCAGTTCTTC.

This chain connects TRBV5-1 to TRBJ1-2, with D tentatively TRBD1 (6 bases). V lost 5 bases, J lost 2 bases, and 10 bases lay in between. Germline CDR1 SGHRS, CDR2 YFSETQ. The CDR3 sequence is 13 residues long. The CDR3 DNA sequence: TGCGCCAGCAGATTTACAGGGAACTATGGCTACACCTTC. As protein: CASRFTGNYGYTF. The full variable domain, rest sourced from reference TRBV5-1 and TRBJ1-2, is KAGVTQTPRYLIKTRGQQVTLSCSPISGHRSVSWYQQTPGQGLQFLFEYFSETQRNKGNFPGRFSGRQFSNSRSEMNVSTLELGDSALYLCASRFTGNYGYTFGSGTRLTVV.

The V call is TRBV9, the J call TRBJ2-6; D not certain. This CDR3 spans 15 amino acids. V lost 4 bases and J 1 base, leaving 9 bases between the germline ends. CDR1 is SGDLS and CDR2 is YYNGEE in the germline V gene. The CDR3 nucleotides read TGTGCCAGCAGCTCCCAGCGATCTGGGGCCAACGTCCTGACTTTC. The encoded protein is CASSSQRSGANVLTF.

CDR3: CASIGQGRYEQYF. The DNA for the CDR3 is TGTGCCAGCATTGGACAGGGTCGCTACGAGCAGTACTTC. This chain connects TRBV27 to TRBJ2-7; 8 bases line up with TRBD1. The CDR3 sequence is 13 residues long. Germline V gene sequence: CDR1 MNHEY, CDR2 SMNVEV (reference sequence). With 7 bases clipped from V and 3 bases from J, the junction kept 5 bases outside the gene matches.

The genes are TRBV5-1 and TRBJ2-7; 7 bases are shared with TRBD1. CDR1 and CDR2 (germline): SGHRS, YFSETQ. The CDR3 runs to 12 residues. The trim removed 4 bases at V and 4 bases at J, leaving 2 bases unmatched. In nucleotides, the CDR3 is TGCGCCAGCAGCCTGACAGGGTACGAGCAGTACTTC. This gives the protein CASSLTGYEQYF. Full variable domain (outside the CDR3, taken from reference TRBV5-1 and TRBJ2-7): KAGVTQTPRYLIKTRGQQVTLSCSPISGHRSVSWYQQTPGQGLQFLFEYFSETQRNKGNFPGRFSGRQFSNSRSEMNVSTLELGDSALYLCASSLTGYEQYFGPGTRLTVT.

This chain connects TRBV7-6 to TRBJ2-1; 13 nucleotides match TRBD2. This CDR3 has 18 amino acids. The germline gives CDR1 SGHVS, CDR2 FNYEAQ. After removal of 4 bases from V and 5 bases from J, the junction contained 11 bases not matched to a gene. CDR3 nucleotide sequence: TGTGCCAGCAGCTCGTTACTAGCGGGGGGGCATGGGGACAATGAGCAGTTCTTC. Translating it yields CASSSLLAGGHGDNEQFF.

This clone was seen a single time. V gene TRBV6-2 or TRBV6-3 combines with J gene TRBJ1-5; 7 positions agree with TRBD1. Per germline, CDR1 MNHEY and CDR2 SVGEGT. With 5 bases clipped from V and 7 bases from J, the junction kept 14 bases outside the gene matches. The CDR3 runs 16 residues. Written as DNA, the CDR3 is TGTGCCAGCAGTGGGGGCTTTAGACAGGGTGAACAGCCCCAGCATTTT. Translating it yields CASSGGFRQGEQPQHF.

This chain links TRBV19 with TRBJ1-2, with TRBD1 identical over 9 bases. With 3 bases clipped from V and 6 bases from J, the junction kept 5 bases outside the gene matches. This CDR3 comprises 14 residues. Germline CDR1 is LNHDA and CDR2 is SQIVND (reference sequence). CDR3 bases: TGTGCCAGTAGTATGGGACAGGGATTGGATGGCTACACCTTC. The encoded protein is CASSMGQGLDGYTF.

The rearrangement links TRBV19 to TRBJ1-5; D uncertain. The CDR3 sequence is 15 residues long. Germline V gives CDR1 LNHDA, CDR2 SQIVND (reference sequence). The V gene lost 0 bases and the J gene lost 8 bases, with 14 bases spanning the gap. The CDR3 loop is CASSIDLRNPEPQHF. In nucleotides, the CDR3 is TGTGCCAGTAGTATAGATCTACGAAACCCCGAGCCCCAGCATTTT.

This chain joins TRBV21-1 and TRBJ2-5; the table's D call, TRBD2, was not checked against the DNA. TRBV21-1 is flagged as a pseudogene. This CDR3 region has 14 residues. Here the CDR3 DNA reads TGTGCCAGCAGCAGGCTAGCGGGGCAAGAGACCCAGTACTTC. It encodes CASSRLAGQETQYF.

The chain has TRBV18 and TRBJ1-4, with D unclear. The CDR3 runs to 15 residues. V gave up 4 bases and J gave up 0 bases, with 9 bases separating them. Germline loops: CDR1 KGHSH, CDR2 LQKENI. The CDR3 loop reads CASSRTLSTNEKLFF. The CDR3 nucleotides read TGTGCCAGCTCACGTACTTTGTCAACTAATGAAAAACTGTTTTTT.

This chain joins TRBV6-6 and TRBJ2-7; a weak D match, TRBD2 (5 bases). Germline CDR1 MNHNY, CDR2 SVGAGI (reference sequence). Trimming shortened V by 6 bases and J by 1 base, and 10 bases separated the two germline ends. The CDR3 has 13 amino acids. The CDR3 loop reads CASSRGESYEQYF. In DNA form, the CDR3 reads TGTGCCAGCAGCCGTGGGGAGTCCTACGAGCAGTACTTC.

The rearrangement uses TRBV28 and TRBJ1-1, with 8 nucleotides matching TRBD1. J was trimmed by 5 bases and V by 4 bases; bases with no gene match: 9. Germline V gene sequence: CDR1 MDHEN, CDR2 SYDVKM. The CDR3 runs 15 residues. The CDR3 sequence is CASSSVPTGETEAFF. CDR3 in DNA: TGTGCCAGCAGTTCCGTCCCGACAGGGGAGACTGAAGCTTTCTTT. The full variable domain, completed using reference TRBV28 and TRBJ1-1, is DVKVTQSSRYLVKRTGEKVFLECVQDMDHENMFWYRQDPGLGLRLIYFSYDVKMKEKGDIPEGYSVSREKKERFSLILESASTNQTSMYLCASSSVPTGETEAFFGQGTRLTVV.

The chain has TRBV5-1 and TRBJ2-1, with a weak D call TRBD2 (6 bases). The V gene's germline CDR1 is SGHRS and CDR2 YFSETQ. Trimming pared 0 bases from V and 7 bases from J, leaving 14 bases between. The CDR3 contains 15 residues. The CDR3 region has the DNA TGCGCCAGCAGCTTGGCCACGGGGGATTTGAATGAGCAGTTCTTC. Its protein product is CASSLATGDLNEQFF.

This chain uses TRBV19 with TRBJ1-2, with 7 bases matching TRBD1. This CDR3 is 15 amino acids long. Germline V gives CDR1 LNHDA, CDR2 SQIVND (reference sequence). The trim removed 7 bases at V and 8 bases at J, leaving 16 bases unmatched. The CDR3 region is CASKGDRRLASGYTF. In nucleotides, the CDR3 is TGTGCCAGTAAGGGGGACAGAAGACTCGCTAGCGGCTACACCTTC.

The chain employs TRBV20-1 and TRBJ1-5; D ambiguous. Trimming took off 4 bases at V and 11 bases at J, with 9 bases between the two ends. The germline V gene encodes CDR1 DFQATT and CDR2 SNEGSKA (reference sequence). This CDR3 is built from 10 residues. The CDR3 DNA reads as TGCAGTGCTACGATCGGGGCCCAGCATTTT. This encodes CSATIGAQHF.

The gene calls are TRBV20-1 and TRBJ1-4, with 8 bases that match TRBD1. Germline V CDR1 and CDR2: DFQATT, SNEGSKA (reference sequence). The V segment lost 3 bases and the J segment 0 bases; nucleotides outside the gene matches: 3. This CDR3 comprises 15 residues. Written as DNA, the CDR3 is TGCAGTGCTAGTGTGACAGGGGCAACTAATGAAAAACTGTTTTTT. Encoded protein: CSASVTGATNEKLFF.

The rearrangement links TRBV7-2 to TRBJ2-3, with D possibly matching TRBD1 (5 bases). The CDR3 is 13 residues long. V dropped 6 bases and J dropped 5 bases, with 12 bases sitting between them. The germline V gene has CDR1 SGHTA and CDR2 FQGNSA. The CDR3 DNA sequence: TGTGCCAGCAGTCCGTCAGGGCAAGATACGCAGTATTTT. This translates into CASSPSGQDTQYF. Supplemented by reference TRBV7-2 and TRBJ2-3, the full variable domain reads GAGVSQSPSNKVTEKGKDVELRCDPISGHTALYWYRQSLGQGLEFLIYFQGNSAPDKSGLPSDRFSAERTGGSVSTLTIQRTQQEDSAVYLCASSPSGQDTQYFGPGTRLTVL.

In regard to this clone: One end of the junction varies from germline; a read error may be responsible. The V call is TRBV9, the J call TRBJ2-7, with 9 bases aligning to TRBD1. Germline CDR1 SGDLS, CDR2 YYNGEE. The CDR3 totals 15 residues. The CDR3 sequence is CASSVGGDRVYEQYF. CDR3 DNA: TGCGCCAGCAGCGTGGGGGGGGACAGGGTGTACGAGCAGTACTTC.